The 14 T cell receptor beta chains below all came from one sample that was sequenced in a study of OX40 agonist ivuxolimab in advanced cancers. This table comes from immunoSEQ multiplex PCR, and its TCRdb copy is limited to in-frame clones, with some not included. This repertoire shows some 74,000 clones, around 94% found once; its top ten account for over 8.5%. Source: CD4+ or CD8+ T cells sorted from blood, taken in a trial of the OX40 agonist ivuxolimab. These receptors originate from an adult with an advanced solid tumor such as melanoma, head and neck, liver or kidney cancer.

The gene calls are TRBV27 and TRBJ2-1; TRBD2 aligns across 11 bases. The V segment lost 4 bases and the J segment 5 bases; nucleotides outside the gene matches: 7. This CDR3 comprises 16 residues. From germline, CDR1 is MNHEY and CDR2 SMNVEV (reference sequence). The CDR3 bases are TGTGCCAGCAGTTCGGCTCTAGCGGGAGGACACAATGAGCAGTTCTTC. Residues: CASSSALAGGHNEQFF.

Note on this clone: At one of its ends the junction is not consistent with the germline gene, which may arise from a read error. In DNA form, the CDR3 reads TGTGCCAGCAGCCTAGCGACACCTACCAACTATGGCTACACCTTC. It specifies CASSLATPTNYGYTF. The chain links TRBV7-9 to TRBJ1-2; D remains unclear. This CDR3 spans 15 amino acids. The germline gives CDR1 SEHNR, CDR2 FQNEAQ (reference sequence).

The chain recombines TRBV30 with TRBJ2-6; D ambiguous. Germline V gene sequence: CDR1 GTSNPN, CDR2 SVGIG (reference sequence). This CDR3 comprises 14 residues. V was shortened by 0 bases and J by 1 base, with 4 bases between the two germline ends. CDR3: CAWSVGSGANVLTF. The CDR3 DNA reads TGTGCCTGGAGTGTGGGTTCTGGGGCCAACGTCCTGACTTTC.

The chain links TRBV4-1 to TRBJ2-2; TRBD1 matches 9 bases. Losses at the gene ends were 0 bases for V and 0 bases for J; bases not matched to a gene: 8. The CDR3 contains 19 residues. Germline CDR1 reads MGHRA; CDR2 reads YSYEKL. The CDR3 sequence: CASSQERDRVYANTGELFF. In DNA, the CDR3 is TGCGCCAGCAGCCAAGAGAGGGACAGGGTCTACGCGAACACCGGGGAGCTGTTTTTT.

J is TRBJ2-3 and V is TRBV7-3; TRBD2 is a possible D gene (5 bases). Trimming removed 2 bases from V and 2 bases from J, with 8 bases in between. Germline V gene data show CDR1 as SGHTA and CDR2 as FQGTGA. The CDR3 extends over 14 amino acids. CDR3 nucleotide sequence: TGTGCCAGCAGCTTACTAGCCCACACAGATACGCAGTATTTT. Encoded protein: CASSLLAHTDTQYF.

The chain is built from TRBV27 and TRBJ2-3; D perhaps matches TRBD1 (6 bases). V was clipped by 8 bases and J by 5 bases, with 17 bases between them. The CDR3 loop spans 14 amino acids. In germline, CDR1 is MNHEY, CDR2 SMNVEV (reference sequence). For the CDR3, the DNA is TGTGCCAGCGGGGGATTAATAGGGGGAGATACGCAGTATTTT. Its translation: CASGGLIGGDTQYF.

The rearrangement uses TRBV27 and TRBJ2-7; 8 bases fit TRBD1. The J segment lost 4 bases and the V segment lost 6 bases, leaving 5 bases of the junction unmatched. The germline CDR1 and CDR2 sequences are MNHEY and SMNVEV (reference sequence). The CDR3 sequence is 13 residues long. In DNA form, the CDR3 reads TGTGCCAGCAGCACACGGACAGGGTACGAGCAGTACTTC. Protein: CASSTRTGYEQYF.

The chain recombines TRBV28 with TRBJ2-4; 12 nucleotides agree with TRBD1. Germline CDR1 MDHEN, CDR2 SYDVKM. The length of the CDR3 is 16 residues. The CDR3 is CVDVPTGQGAKNIQYF. The CDR3 DNA is TGTGTCGACGTCCCTACGGGACAGGGGGCTAAAAACATTCAGTACTTC.

This clone was seen only a few times. The J gene is TRBJ1-6, the V gene TRBV9, with a tentative D call TRBD1 (6 bases). The CDR3 runs to 14 residues. V dropped 3 bases and J dropped 9 bases, with 13 bases sitting between them. Germline lookup yields CDR1 SGDLS and CDR2 YYNGEE. The CDR3 bases are TGTGCCAGCAGCGACGGGACACCCAGTTCACCCCTCCACTTT. Translating gives CASSDGTPSSPLHF.

This clone has just one count. The chain has TRBV5-6 and TRBJ2-1, with D maybe TRBD2 (5 bases). V was pared by 4 bases and J by 4 bases, with 12 bases between. This CDR3 is built from 14 residues. Germline assignment: CDR1 SGHDT and CDR2 YYEEEE. The CDR3: CASSISREYNEQFF. For the CDR3, the DNA is TGTGCCAGCAGCATATCGAGGGAGTACAATGAGCAGTTCTTC. The full variable domain, completed using reference TRBV5-6 and TRBJ2-1, is DAGVTQSPTHLIKTRGQQVTLRCSPKSGHDTVSWYQQALGQGPQFIFQYYEEEERQRGNFPDRFSGHQFPNYSSELNVNALLLGDSALYLCASSISREYNEQFFGPGTRLTVL.

This chain joins TRBV5-1 and TRBJ2-7, with 8 bases matching TRBD2. CDR1 is SGHRS and CDR2 is YFSETQ in the germline V gene. This CDR3 spans 15 amino acids. J lost 5 bases, V lost 0 bases, and 7 bases had no gene match. The CDR3 region has the DNA TGCGCCAGCAGCTTGGGCGCGGGGGGTGGGAACGAGCAGTACTTC. This gives the protein CASSLGAGGGNEQYF.

J is TRBJ2-7 and V is TRBV7-2; D is unclear. Trimming cost V 8 bases and J 0 bases, with 11 bases left between them. The CDR3 runs 13 residues. The V gene's germline CDR1 is SGHTA and CDR2 FQGNSA. The CDR3 reads CASAYSRSYEQYF. CDR3 DNA sequence: TGTGCCAGCGCGTATTCCCGCTCCTACGAGCAGTACTTC.

The chain combines TRBV4-3 with TRBJ2-1; weak D call: TRBD1 (5 bases). V dropped 6 bases and J dropped 9 bases, with 21 bases sitting between them. Germline V gene sequence: CDR1 LGHNA, CDR2 YSLEER. The CDR3 consists of 15 residues. The CDR3 DNA follows: TGCGCCAGCAGTCTGGATAGCAGTAGGGGAATTGAGCAGTTCTTC. It is translated as CASSLDSSRGIEQFF.

The chain has TRBV28 and TRBJ2-1, with 8 bases aligning to TRBD2. This CDR3 contains 15 residues. V lost 3 bases, J lost 7 bases, and 8 bases stayed unmatched. Germline V gene sequence: CDR1 MDHEN, CDR2 SYDVKM. CDR3 sequence: CASSFSSGIGNEQFF. The CDR3 coding sequence is TGTGCCAGCAGTTTCAGTAGCGGGATAGGTAATGAGCAGTTCTTC.